The source of this T cell receptor (beta chain) is a study of T cells in localized non-small cell lung cancer. Study results and caveats: A single tumor region was sequenced, leaving heterogeneity possible. A median roughly 57 of the top 100 tumor clones appeared in adjacent lung.

For this clone: The antigen remains undetermined.

Method: immunoSEQ multiplex PCR; TCRdb's copy keeps in-frame clones and lacks some. The table lists approximately 63,000 clones, around nine tenths of them singletons. Germline assignment: CDR1 KGHSH and CDR2 LQKENI. The CDR3 sequence is 15 residues long. After removal of 3 bases from V and 4 bases from J, the junction contained 5 bases not matched to a gene. Sequenced here: peripheral blood, sampled before any cancer treatment. The chain carries TRBV18 and TRBJ2-7; TRBD2 matches at 11 bases. The TCR originated in a man aged 40 to 75 with stage I squamous cell lung carcinoma. CDR3 protein: CASSPSGRAGYEQYF. In DNA form, the CDR3 reads TGTGCCAGCTCACCTAGCGGGAGGGCCGGTTACGAGCAGTACTTC.